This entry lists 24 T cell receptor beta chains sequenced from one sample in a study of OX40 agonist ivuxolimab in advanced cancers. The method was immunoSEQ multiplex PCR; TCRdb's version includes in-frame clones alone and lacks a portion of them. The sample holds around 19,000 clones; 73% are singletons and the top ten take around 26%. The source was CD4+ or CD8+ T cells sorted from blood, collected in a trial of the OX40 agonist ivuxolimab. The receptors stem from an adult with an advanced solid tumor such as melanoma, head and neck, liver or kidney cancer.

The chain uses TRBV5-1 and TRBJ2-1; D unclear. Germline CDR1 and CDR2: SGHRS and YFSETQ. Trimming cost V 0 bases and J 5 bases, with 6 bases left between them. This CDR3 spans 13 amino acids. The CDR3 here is CASSLGPNNEQFF. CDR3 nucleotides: TGCGCCAGCAGCTTGGGTCCGAACAATGAGCAGTTCTTC.

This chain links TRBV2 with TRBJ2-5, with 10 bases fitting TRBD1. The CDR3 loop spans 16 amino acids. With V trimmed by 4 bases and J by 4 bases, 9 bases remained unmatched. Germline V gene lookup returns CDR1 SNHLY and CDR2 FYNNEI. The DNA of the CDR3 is TGTGCCAGCAGTGGGATTGGGGACAGGGGTGTAGAGACCCAGTACTTC. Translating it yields CASSGIGDRGVETQYF.

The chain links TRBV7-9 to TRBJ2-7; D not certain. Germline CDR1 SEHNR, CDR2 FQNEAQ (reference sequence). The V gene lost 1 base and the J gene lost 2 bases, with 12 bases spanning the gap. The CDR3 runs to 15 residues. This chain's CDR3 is CASSLEGPGTYEQYF. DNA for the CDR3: TGTGCCAGCAGCTTAGAGGGTCCAGGAACCTACGAGCAGTACTTC. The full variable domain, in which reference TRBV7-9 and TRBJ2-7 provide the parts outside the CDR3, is DTGVSQNPRHKITKRGQNVTFRCDPISEHNRLYWYRQTLGQGPEFLTYFQNEAQLEKSRLLSDRFSAERPKGSFSTLEIQRTEQGDSAMYLCASSLEGPGTYEQYFGPGTRLTVT.

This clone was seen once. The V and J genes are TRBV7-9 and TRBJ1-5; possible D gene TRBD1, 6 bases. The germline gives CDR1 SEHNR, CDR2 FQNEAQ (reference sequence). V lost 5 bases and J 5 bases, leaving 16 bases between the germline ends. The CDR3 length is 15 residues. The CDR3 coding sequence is TGTGCCAGCAGCCAACAGGGTGGGGGGGATCAGCCCCAGCATTTT. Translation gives CASSQQGGGDQPQHF.

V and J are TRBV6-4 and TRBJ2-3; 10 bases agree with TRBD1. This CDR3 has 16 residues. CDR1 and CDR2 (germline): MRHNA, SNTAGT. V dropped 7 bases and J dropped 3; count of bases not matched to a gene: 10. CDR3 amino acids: CASTSGTGDGTDTQYF. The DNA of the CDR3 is TGTGCCAGCACTTCCGGGACAGGGGACGGGACAGATACGCAGTATTTT.

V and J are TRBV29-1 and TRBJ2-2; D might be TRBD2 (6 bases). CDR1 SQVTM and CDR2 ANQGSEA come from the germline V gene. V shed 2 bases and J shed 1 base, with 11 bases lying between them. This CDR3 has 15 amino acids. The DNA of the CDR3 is TGCAGCGTTGAATACGGCGGGAAGAACACCGGGGAGCTGTTTTTT. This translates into CSVEYGGKNTGELFF.

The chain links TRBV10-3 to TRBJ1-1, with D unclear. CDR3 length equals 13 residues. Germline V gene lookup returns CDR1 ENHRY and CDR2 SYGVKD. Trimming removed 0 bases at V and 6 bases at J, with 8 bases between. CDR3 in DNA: TGTGCCATCAGTGAGTCGTCGGCAGCTGAAGCTTTCTTT. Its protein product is CAISESSAAEAFF.

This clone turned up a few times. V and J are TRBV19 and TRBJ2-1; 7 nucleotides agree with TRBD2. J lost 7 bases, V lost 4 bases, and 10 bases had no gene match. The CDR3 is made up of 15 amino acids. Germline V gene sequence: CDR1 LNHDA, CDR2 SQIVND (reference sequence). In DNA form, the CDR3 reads TGTGCCAGTAGTACGAGGACTAGTGGGTATAATGAGCAGTTCTTC. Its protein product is CASSTRTSGYNEQFF.

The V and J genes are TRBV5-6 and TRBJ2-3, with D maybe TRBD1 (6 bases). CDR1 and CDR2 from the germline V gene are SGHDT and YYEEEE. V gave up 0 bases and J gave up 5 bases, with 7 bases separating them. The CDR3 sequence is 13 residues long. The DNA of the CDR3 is TGTGCCAGCAGCTTGGACAGGGTAGATACGCAGTATTTT. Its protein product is CASSLDRVDTQYF. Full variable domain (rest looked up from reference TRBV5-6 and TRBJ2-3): DAGVTQSPTHLIKTRGQQVTLRCSPKSGHDTVSWYQQALGQGPQFIFQYYEEEERQRGNFPDRFSGHQFPNYSSELNVNALLLGDSALYLCASSLDRVDTQYFGPGTRLTVL.

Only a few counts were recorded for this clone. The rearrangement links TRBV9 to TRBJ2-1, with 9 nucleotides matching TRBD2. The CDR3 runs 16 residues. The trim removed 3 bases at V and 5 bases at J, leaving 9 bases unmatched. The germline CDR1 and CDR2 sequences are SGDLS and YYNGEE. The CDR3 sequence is CASSAETGTSHNEQFF. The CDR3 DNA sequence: TGTGCCAGCAGCGCAGAGACCGGGACTAGCCACAATGAGCAGTTCTTC.

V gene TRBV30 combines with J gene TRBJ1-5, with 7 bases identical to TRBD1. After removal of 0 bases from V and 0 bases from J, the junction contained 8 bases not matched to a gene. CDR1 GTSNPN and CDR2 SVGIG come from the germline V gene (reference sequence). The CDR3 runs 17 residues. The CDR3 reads CAWSVPGGGYSNQPQHF. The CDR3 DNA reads TGTGCCTGGAGTGTACCAGGGGGGGGCTATAGCAATCAGCCCCAGCATTTT.

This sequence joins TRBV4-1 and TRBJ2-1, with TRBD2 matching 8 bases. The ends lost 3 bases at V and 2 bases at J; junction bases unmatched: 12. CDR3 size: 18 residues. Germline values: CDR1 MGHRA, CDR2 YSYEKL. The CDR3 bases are TGCGCCAGCAGCCAGATCCAAGCAGCGGGAGTACCCTACAATGAGCAGTTCTTC. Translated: CASSQIQAAGVPYNEQFF.

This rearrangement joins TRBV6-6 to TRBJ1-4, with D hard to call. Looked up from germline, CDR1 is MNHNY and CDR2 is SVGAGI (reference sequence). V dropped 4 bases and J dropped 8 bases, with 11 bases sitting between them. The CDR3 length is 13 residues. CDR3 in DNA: TGTGCCAGCAGTTTTTTGGGAGACGAAAAACTGTTTTTT. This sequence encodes CASSFLGDEKLFF.

Here the CDR3 reads CASSEGQAYEQYF. CDR3 sequence (DNA): TGTGCCAGCAGTGAAGGACAGGCCTACGAGCAGTACTTC. The rearrangement joins TRBV6-1 to TRBJ2-7, with D maybe TRBD1 (6 bases). The CDR3 totals 13 residues. V lost 1 base and J 2 bases, leaving 6 bases between the germline ends. Germline CDR1 is MNHNS and CDR2 is SASEGT.

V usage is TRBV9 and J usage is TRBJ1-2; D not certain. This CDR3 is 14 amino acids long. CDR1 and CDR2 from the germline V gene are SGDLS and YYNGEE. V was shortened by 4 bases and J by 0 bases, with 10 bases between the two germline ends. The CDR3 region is CASSLSSSNYGYTF. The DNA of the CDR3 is TGTGCCAGCAGCCTTAGTAGTTCTAACTATGGCTACACCTTC.

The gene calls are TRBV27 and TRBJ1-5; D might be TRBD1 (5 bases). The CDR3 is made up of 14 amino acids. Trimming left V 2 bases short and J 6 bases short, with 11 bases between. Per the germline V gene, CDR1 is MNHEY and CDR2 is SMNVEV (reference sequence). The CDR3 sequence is CASSLGGSTQPQHF. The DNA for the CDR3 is TGTGCCAGCAGTTTAGGGGGTTCTACTCAGCCCCAGCATTTT.

The CDR3 coding sequence is TGTGCCAGCAGCCTTCTAGCGGGAGCAGAGACCCAGTACTTC. This codes for CASSLLAGAETQYF. The genes are TRBV27 and TRBJ2-5; 10 bases are a match to TRBD2. J gave up 4 bases and V 6 bases, and 5 bases lay outside the gene matches. This CDR3 is built from 14 residues. From germline, CDR1 is MNHEY and CDR2 SMNVEV (reference sequence).

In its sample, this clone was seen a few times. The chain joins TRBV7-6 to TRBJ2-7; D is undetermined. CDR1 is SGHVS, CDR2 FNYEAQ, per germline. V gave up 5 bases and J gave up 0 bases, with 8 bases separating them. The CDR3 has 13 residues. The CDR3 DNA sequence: TGTGCCAGCAGCCTCCGGAACTCCTACGAGCAGTACTTC. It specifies CASSLRNSYEQYF.

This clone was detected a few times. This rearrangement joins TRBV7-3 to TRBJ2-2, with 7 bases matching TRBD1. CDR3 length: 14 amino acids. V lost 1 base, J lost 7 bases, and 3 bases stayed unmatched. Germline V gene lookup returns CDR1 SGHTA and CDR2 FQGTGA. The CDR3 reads CASSLRQGIGELFF. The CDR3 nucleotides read TGTGCCAGCAGCTTAAGACAGGGAATCGGGGAGCTGTTTTTT. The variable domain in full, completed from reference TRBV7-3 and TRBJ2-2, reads GAGVSQTPSNKVTEKGKYVELRCDPISGHTALYWYRQSLGQGPEFLIYFQGTGAADDSGLPNDRFFAVRPEGSVSTLKIQRTERGDSAVYLCASSLRQGIGELFFGEGSRLTVL.

The CDR3 bases are TGCGCCAGCAGCCAAGATTTGGCAGGGTTCGATGAAAAACTGTTTTTT. It is translated as CASSQDLAGFDEKLFF. The V and J genes are TRBV4-3 and TRBJ1-4, with D perhaps TRBD1 (5 bases). The CDR3 is 16 amino acids. Germline V gives CDR1 LGHNA, CDR2 YSLEER. V gave up 0 bases and J gave up 6 bases, with 14 bases separating them.

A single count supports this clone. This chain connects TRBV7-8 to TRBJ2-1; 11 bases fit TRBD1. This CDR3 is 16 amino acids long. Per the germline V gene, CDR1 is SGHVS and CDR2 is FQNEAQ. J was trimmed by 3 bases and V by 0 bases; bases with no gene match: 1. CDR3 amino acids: CASSLAGQGGYNEQFF. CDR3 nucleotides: TGTGCCAGCAGCTTAGCGGGACAGGGGGGCTACAATGAGCAGTTCTTC.

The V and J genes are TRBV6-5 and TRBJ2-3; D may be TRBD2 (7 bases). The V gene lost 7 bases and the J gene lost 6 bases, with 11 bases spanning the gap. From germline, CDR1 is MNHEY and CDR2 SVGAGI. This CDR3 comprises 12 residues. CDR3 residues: CASTKGGDTQYF. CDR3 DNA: TGTGCCAGCACTAAGGGGGGGGATACGCAGTATTTT.

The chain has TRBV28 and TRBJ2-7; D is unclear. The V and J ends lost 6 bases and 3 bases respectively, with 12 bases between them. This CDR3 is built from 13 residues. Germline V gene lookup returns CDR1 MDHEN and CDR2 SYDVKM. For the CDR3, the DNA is TGTGCCAGCAGGGGCCCGGATCTCTACGAGCAGTACTTC. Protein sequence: CASRGPDLYEQYF.

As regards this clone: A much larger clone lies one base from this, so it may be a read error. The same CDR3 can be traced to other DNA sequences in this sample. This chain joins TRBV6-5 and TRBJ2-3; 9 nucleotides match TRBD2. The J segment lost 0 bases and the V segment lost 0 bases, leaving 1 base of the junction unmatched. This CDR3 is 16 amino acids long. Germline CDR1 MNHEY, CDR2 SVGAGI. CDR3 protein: CASSYSTSGSTDTQYF. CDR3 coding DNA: TGTGCCAGCAGTTACTCGACTAGCGGAAGCACAGATACGCAGTATTTT.